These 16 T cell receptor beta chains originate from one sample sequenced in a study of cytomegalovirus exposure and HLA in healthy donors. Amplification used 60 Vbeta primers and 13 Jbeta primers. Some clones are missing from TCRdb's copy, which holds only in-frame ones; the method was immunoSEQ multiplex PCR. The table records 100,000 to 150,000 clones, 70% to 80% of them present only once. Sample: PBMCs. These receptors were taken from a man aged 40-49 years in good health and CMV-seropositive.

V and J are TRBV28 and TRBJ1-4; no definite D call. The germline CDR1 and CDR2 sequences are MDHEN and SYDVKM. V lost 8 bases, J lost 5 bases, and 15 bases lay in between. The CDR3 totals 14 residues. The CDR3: CASFGGQPNEKLFF. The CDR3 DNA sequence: TGTGCCAGCTTTGGAGGGCAGCCCAATGAAAAACTGTTTTTT.

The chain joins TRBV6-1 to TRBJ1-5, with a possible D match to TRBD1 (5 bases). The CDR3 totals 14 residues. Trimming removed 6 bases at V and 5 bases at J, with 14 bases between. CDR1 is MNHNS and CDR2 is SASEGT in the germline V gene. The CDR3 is CASSRTGVYQPQHF. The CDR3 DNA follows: TGTGCCAGCAGCCGAACGGGGGTTTATCAGCCCCAGCATTTT.

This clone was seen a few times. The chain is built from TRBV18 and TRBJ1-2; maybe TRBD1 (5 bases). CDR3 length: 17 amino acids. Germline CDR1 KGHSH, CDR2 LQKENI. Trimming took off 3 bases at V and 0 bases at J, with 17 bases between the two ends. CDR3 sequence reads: CASSPEQGYTPNYGYTF. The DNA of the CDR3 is TGTGCCAGCTCACCGGAGCAGGGATATACCCCTAACTATGGCTACACCTTC.

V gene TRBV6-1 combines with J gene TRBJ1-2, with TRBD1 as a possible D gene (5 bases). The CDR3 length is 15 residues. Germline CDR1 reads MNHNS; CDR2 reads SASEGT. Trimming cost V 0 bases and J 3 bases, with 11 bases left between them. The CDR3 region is CASSEARGFDYGYTF. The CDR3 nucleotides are TGTGCCAGCAGTGAAGCCCGGGGGTTTGACTATGGCTACACCTTC.

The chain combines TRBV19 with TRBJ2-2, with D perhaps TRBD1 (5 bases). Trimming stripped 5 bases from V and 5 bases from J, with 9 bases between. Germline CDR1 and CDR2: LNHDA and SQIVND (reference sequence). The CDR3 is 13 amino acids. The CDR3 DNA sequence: TGTGCCAGTAGTGGTAGGGGTACCGGGGAGCTGTTTTTT. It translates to CASSGRGTGELFF. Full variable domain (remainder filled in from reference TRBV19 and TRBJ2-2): DGGITQSPKYLFRKEGQNVTLSCEQNLNHDAMYWYRQDPGQGLRLIYYSQIVNDFQKGDIAEGYSVSREKKESFPLTVTSAQKNPTAFYLCASSGRGTGELFFGEGSRLTVL.

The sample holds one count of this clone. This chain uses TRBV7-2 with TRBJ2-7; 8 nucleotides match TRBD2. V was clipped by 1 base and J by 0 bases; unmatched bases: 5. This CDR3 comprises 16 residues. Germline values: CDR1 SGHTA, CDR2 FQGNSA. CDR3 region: CASSLVASGLSYEQYF. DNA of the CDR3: TGTGCCAGCAGCTTAGTTGCTAGCGGGCTCTCCTACGAGCAGTACTTC.

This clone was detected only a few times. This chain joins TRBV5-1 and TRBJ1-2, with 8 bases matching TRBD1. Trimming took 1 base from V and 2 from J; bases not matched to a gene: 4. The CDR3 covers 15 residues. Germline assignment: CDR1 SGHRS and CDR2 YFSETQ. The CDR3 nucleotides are TGCGCCAGCAGCTTGAGTCCAGGGGGCAACTATGGCTACACCTTC. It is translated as CASSLSPGGNYGYTF.

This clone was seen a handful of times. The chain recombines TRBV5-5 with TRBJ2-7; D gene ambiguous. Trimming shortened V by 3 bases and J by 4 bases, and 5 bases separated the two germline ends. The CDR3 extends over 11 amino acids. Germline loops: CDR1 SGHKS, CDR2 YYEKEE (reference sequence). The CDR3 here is CASSSEYEQYF. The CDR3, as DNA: TGTGCCAGCAGCTCCGAGTACGAGCAGTACTTC.

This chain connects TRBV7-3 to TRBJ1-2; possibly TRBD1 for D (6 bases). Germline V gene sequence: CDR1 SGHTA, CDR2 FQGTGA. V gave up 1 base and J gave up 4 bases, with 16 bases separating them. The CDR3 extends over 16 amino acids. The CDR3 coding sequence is TGTGCCAGCAGCTTAAACGGGCAGGGGAAGGTCTATGGCTACACCTTC. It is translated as CASSLNGQGKVYGYTF.

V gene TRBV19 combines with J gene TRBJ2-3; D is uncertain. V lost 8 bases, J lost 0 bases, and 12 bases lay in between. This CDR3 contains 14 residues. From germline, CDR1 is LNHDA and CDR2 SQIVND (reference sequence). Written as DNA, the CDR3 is TGTGCCAGTCGAGTAAACCCTAGCACAGATACGCAGTATTTT. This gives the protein CASRVNPSTDTQYF.

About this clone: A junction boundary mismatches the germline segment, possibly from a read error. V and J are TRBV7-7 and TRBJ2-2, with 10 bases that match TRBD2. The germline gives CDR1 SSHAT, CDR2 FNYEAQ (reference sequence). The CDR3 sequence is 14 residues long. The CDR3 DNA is TGTGCTAGCAGCTCGACTAGCGGGACCGGGGAGCTGTTTTTT. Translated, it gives CASSSTSGTGELFF. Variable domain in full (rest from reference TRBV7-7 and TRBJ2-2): GAGVSQSPRYKVTKRGQDVTLRCDPISSHATLYWYQQALGQGPEFLTYFNYEAQPDKSGLPSDRFSAERPEGSISTLTIQRTEQRDSAMYRCASSSTSGTGELFFGEGSRLTVL.

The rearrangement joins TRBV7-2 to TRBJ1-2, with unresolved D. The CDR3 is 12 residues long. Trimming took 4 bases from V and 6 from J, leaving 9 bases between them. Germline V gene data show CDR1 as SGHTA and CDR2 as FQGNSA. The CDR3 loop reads CASSSGWDGYTF. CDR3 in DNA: TGTGCCAGCAGCTCGGGGTGGGATGGCTACACCTTC. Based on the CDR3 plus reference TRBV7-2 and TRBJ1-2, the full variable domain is GAGVSQSPSNKVTEKGKDVELRCDPISGHTALYWYRQSLGQGLEFLIYFQGNSAPDKSGLPSDRFSAERTGGSVSTLTIQRTQQEDSAVYLCASSSGWDGYTFGSGTRLTVV.

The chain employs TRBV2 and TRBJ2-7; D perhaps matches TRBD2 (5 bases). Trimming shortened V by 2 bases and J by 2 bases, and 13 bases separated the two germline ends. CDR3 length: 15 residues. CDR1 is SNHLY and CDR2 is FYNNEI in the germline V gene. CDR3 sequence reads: CASSEIPGVTYEQYF. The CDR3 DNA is TGTGCCAGCAGTGAAATTCCCGGGGTAACCTACGAGCAGTACTTC.

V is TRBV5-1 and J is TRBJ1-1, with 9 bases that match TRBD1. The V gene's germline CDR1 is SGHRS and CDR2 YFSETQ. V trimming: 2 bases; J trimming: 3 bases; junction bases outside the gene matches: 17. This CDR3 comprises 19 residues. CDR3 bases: TGCGCCAGCAGCTTCCCCCGTTCTGGGACAGGGATCCGGTACACTGAAGCTTTCTTT. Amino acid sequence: CASSFPRSGTGIRYTEAFF.

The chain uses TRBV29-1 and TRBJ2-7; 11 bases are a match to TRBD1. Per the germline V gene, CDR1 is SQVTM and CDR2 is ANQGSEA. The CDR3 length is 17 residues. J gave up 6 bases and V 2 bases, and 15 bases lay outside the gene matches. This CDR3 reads CSVERWQSAGTGGEQYF. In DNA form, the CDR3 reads TGCAGCGTTGAAAGATGGCAGAGTGCCGGGACAGGGGGCGAGCAGTACTTC.

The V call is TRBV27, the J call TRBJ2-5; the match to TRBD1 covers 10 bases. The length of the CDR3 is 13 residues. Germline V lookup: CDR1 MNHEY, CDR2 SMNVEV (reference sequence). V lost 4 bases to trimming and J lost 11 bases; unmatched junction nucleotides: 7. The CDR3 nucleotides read TGTGCCAGCAGTTCCAGACAGGGGGCGCGGCAGTACTTC. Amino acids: CASSSRQGARQYF.